This T cell receptor beta chain originates from a study of blood T cell repertoires in COVID-19. Overall study: Spain, Italy and the United States supplied samples that represented acute and convalescent COVID-19.

Profiling relied on immunoSEQ multiplex PCR, and the TCRdb table lists in-frame clones only, not all of them. The table shows hundreds of thousands of clones, with 75% to 90% occurring only once. The CDR3 is 14 residues long. Between the trimmed V and J ends, which lost 2 bases and 3 bases, there was a span of 10 bases. Per germline, CDR1 SNHLY and CDR2 FYNNEI. Followed over time, Seattle patients had been enrolled while infection was active. The clonotype was recovered from a woman between 45 and 60 years old with COVID-19, enrolled during active disease. The V and J genes are TRBV2 and TRBJ1-2; D gene uncertain. The sample was peripheral blood. CDR3 in amino acids: CASSELGRDYGYTF. As DNA, the CDR3 is TGTGCCAGCAGTGAACTCGGGCGGGACTATGGCTACACCTTC.